This TCR beta chain was identified during a study of blood T cell repertoires in COVID-19 (dated by TCRdb to about 2020). Describing the broader study: Samples covering the acute and convalescent phases of COVID-19 were provided by collaborators in the United States, Italy and Spain. The material from the prospective study consisted of cDNA or gDNA derived from T cells, B-cell-depleted T cells, or PBMCs. Deeply sampled blood TCRbeta repertoires from subjects exposed to, actively infected with, or recovered from COVID-19 were included in the dataset. The repertoires were made available in a free public database intended to serve as a resource for research on the immune response to SARS-CoV-2. The samples were drawn from the first 160 participants of the ongoing ImmuneRACE study and from 950 to 1,500 subjects provided by 6 global collaborators. Nearly every sample came with metadata listing a de-identified subject ID, COVID-19 status, age in years and sex. HLA class I and class II types, where available, came from metadata supplied by the sample provider rather than from assay-based typing.

As encoded in the germline V gene (reference sequence), CDR1 is SGHNT while CDR2 is YYREEE. The V end loses 0 bases and the J end loses 4 bases, and a stretch of 10 bases separates them. The CDR3 holds 15 amino acids from the cysteine to the phenylalanine. Here the CDR3 DNA is all that survives: 45 bases in frame from base 1. Turning to this clone: It has no known antigen specificity. No clone much larger than this one lies a single base away; base qualities are absent.

TCRbeta CDR3 regions were amplified from genomic DNA using the immunoSEQ Assay, a bias-controlled multiplex PCR. In the paper's pipeline: The number of nucleated cells in each sample was estimated by amplification of reference gene primers within the assay. Sequence reads were collapsed and filtered to measure the absolute abundance of every unique TCRbeta CDR3 rearrangement. For each sample, productive Simpson clonality was calculated as the square root of Simpson's diversity index over productive rearrangements. Not all clones reach the TCRdb copy of this immuneACCESS table, which keeps in-frame sequences only. Checked studies attribute under half of the gap to unresolved V genes and leave the rest unexplained. The DNA was the basis for D and trimming; V, J and clone size are from that table. This sample holds over 300,000 clones; 88% were observed only once. Together, the top ten hold around 0.91% of the sample.

What the study reported, not specific to this receptor: How much clinical and demographic metadata was included differed by source and by participant, and the metadata was provided uncurated.

Participants in the prospective study were aged about 18 to 100 years, lived in 24 United States geographic areas, and enrolled through a virtual design. Cohort assignment in the prospective study relied on participant-reported clinical history from a screening survey and a study questionnaire. Each participant in the prospective study had whole blood, serum and a nasopharyngeal or oropharyngeal swab collected by mobile phlebotomists. Participants in the prospective study had the option to provide additional blood draws and questionnaires over an approximately 2-month period. Before DNA extraction, blood samples from the prospective study were shipped at room temperature or frozen.

The chain is encoded by TRBV5-4 joined to TRBJ2-2; perhaps TRBD1 is the D gene, with 6 bases matching. Sequences were obtained from PBMCs or T cells enriched from blood (not recorded which). The TCR comes from a woman aged 25 to 45 with acute COVID-19. The DNA sequence reads TGTGCCAGCAGCTTGGCAGGGGTTGGCACCGGGGAGCTGTTTTTT. Translated, it gives CASSLAGVGTGELFF.